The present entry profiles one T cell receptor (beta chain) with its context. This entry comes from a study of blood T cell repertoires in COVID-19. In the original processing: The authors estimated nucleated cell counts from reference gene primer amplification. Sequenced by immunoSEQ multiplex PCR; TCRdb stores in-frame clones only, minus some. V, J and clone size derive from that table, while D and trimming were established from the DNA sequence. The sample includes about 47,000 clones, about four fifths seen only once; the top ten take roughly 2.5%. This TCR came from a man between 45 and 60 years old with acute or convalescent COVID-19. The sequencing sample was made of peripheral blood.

CDR3 DNA: TGTGCCAGCTCACCACGTTCCAGCGGCGATCAGCCCCAGCATTTT. It is translated as CASSPRSSGDQPQHF. The chain couples TRBV18 to TRBJ1-5; D is ambiguous. V lost 1 base and J lost 5, with 12 bases in between. The CDR3 runs to 15 residues. CDR1 KGHSH and CDR2 LQKENI come from the germline V gene.